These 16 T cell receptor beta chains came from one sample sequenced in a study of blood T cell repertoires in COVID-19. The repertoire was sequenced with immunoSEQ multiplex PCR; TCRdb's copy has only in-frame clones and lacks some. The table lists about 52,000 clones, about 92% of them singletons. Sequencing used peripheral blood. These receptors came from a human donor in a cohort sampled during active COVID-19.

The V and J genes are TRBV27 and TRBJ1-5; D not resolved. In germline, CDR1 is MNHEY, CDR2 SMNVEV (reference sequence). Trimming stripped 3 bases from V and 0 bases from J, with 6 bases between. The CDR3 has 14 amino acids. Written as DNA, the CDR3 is TGTGCCAGCAGTTTTTCCAGTAGCAATCAGCCCCAGCATTTT. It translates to CASSFSSSNQPQHF.

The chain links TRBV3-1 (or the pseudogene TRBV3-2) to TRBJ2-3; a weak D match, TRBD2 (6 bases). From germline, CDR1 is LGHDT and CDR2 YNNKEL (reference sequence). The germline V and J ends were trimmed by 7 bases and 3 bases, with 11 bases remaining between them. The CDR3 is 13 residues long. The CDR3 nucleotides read TGTGCCAGCACTTGGAGGGAAACAGATACGCAGTATTTT. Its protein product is CASTWRETDTQYF.

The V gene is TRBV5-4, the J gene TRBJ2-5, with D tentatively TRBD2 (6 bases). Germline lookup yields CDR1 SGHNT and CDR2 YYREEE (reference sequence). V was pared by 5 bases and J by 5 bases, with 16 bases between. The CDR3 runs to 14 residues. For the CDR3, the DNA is TGTGCCAGCAGTCAAGGAGGGCGTTCTGAGACCCAGTACTTC. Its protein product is CASSQGGRSETQYF.

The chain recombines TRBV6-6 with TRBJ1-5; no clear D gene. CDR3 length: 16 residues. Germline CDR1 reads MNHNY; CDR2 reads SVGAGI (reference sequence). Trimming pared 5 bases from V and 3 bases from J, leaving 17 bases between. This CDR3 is CASSRRPSGNNQPQHF. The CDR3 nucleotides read TGTGCCAGCAGTCGCCGACCGAGCGGGAACAATCAGCCCCAGCATTTT.

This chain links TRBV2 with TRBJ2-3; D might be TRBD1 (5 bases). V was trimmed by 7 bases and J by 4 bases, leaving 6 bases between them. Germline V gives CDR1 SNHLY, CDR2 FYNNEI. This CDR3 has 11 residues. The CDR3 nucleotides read TGTGCCAGCACCAGGGCAGATACGCAGTATTTT. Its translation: CASTRADTQYF.

The CDR3 DNA follows: TGTGCCAGCAGTGAATACGGGGGCTCTGGGGCCAACGTCCTGACTTTC. As protein: CASSEYGGSGANVLTF. The V and J genes are TRBV25-1 and TRBJ2-6; TRBD2 is a possible D gene (6 bases). Trimming left V 0 bases short and J 0 bases short, with 6 bases between. Germline CDR1 is MGHDK and CDR2 is SYGVNS. The CDR3 contains 16 residues.

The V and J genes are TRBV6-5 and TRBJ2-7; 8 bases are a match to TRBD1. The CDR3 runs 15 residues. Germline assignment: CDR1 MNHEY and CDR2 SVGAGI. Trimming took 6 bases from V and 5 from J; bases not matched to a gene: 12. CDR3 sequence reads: CASRPTGGIFNEQYF. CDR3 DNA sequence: TGTGCCAGCAGGCCAACAGGGGGAATCTTCAACGAGCAGTACTTC.

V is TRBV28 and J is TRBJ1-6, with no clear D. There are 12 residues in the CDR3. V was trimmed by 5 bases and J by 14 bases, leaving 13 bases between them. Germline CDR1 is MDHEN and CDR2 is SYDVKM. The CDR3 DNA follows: TGTGCCAGCAGTCCGGGAACATGGTCCCTCCACTTT. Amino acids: CASSPGTWSLHF.

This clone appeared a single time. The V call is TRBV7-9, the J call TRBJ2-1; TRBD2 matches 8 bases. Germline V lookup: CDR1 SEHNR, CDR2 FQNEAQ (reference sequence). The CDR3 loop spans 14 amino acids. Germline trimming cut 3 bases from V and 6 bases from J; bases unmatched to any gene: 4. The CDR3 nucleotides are TGTGCCAGCAGCTTTCCCGGGACTAGCAATGAGCAGTTCTTC. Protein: CASSFPGTSNEQFF.

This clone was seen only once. The CDR3: CASSPTGGYYGYTF. CDR3 DNA sequence: TGTGCCAGCAGCCCGACAGGGGGTTACTATGGCTACACCTTC. V and J are TRBV6-5 and TRBJ1-2; TRBD1 matches at 9 bases. J was trimmed by 3 bases and V by 6 bases; bases with no gene match: 5. The CDR3 loop spans 14 amino acids. CDR1 and CDR2 (germline): MNHEY, SVGAGI.

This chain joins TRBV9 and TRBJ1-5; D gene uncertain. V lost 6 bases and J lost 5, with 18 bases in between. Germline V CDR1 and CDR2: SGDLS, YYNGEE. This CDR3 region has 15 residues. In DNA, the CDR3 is TGTGCCAGCACCACCTTTCGGCGGCCCGATCAGCCCCAGCATTTT. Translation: CASTTFRRPDQPQHF.

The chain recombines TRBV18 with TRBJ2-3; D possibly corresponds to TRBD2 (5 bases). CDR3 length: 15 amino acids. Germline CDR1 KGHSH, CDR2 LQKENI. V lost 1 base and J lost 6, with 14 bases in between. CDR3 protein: CASSPLPSPGDTQYF. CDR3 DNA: TGTGCCAGCTCACCACTTCCCAGTCCGGGGGATACGCAGTATTTT.

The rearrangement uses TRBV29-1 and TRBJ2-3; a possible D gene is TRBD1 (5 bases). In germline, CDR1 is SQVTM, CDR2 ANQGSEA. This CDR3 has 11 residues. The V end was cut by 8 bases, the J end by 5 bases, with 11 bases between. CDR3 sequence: CSPRAVDTQYF. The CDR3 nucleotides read TGCAGCCCCAGGGCCGTAGATACGCAGTATTTT.

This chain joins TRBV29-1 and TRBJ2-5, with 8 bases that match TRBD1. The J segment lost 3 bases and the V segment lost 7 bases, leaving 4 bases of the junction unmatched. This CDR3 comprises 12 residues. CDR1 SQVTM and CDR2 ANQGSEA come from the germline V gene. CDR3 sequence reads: CSAGQAEETQYF. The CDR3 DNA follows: TGCAGCGCGGGACAGGCAGAAGAGACCCAGTACTTC.

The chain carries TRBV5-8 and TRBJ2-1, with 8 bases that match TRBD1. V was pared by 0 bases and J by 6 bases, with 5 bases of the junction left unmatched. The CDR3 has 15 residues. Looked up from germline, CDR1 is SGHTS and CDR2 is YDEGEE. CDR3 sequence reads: CASSLVQGVVNEQFF. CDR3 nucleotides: TGTGCCAGCAGCTTGGTACAGGGGGTGGTCAATGAGCAGTTCTTC.

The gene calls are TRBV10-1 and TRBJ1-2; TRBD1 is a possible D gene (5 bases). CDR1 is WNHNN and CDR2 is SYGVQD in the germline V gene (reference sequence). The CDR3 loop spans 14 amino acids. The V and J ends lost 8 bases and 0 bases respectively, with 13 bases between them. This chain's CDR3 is CASVTAGTNYGYTF. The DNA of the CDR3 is TGCGCCAGCGTGACGGCAGGGACTAACTATGGCTACACCTTC.